This TCR beta chain was found in a study of blood T cell repertoires in COVID-19. Across the study: There were acute and convalescent COVID-19 samples, and they came from the United States, Italy and Spain.

CDR1 is SGHAT, CDR2 FQNNGV, per germline. The CDR3 totals 14 residues. V gave up 4 bases and J gave up 6 bases, with 12 bases separating them. As handled by the study authors: From reference gene primer amplification, estimates of nucleated cell counts were derived. Clones were read by immunoSEQ multiplex PCR, and TCRdb kept only the in-frame ones, dropping some. V and J calls and clone size are given by that table; D and trimming were obtained from the DNA. The table records approximately 44,000 clones, around four fifths of them present only once. The receptor's source is a human donor in a cohort sampled during active COVID-19. Sequences were obtained from peripheral blood. V gene TRBV11-2 combines with J gene TRBJ2-2; weak D call: TRBD2 (6 bases). The CDR3 sequence: CASSSTGVPGELFF. The CDR3 DNA follows: TGTGCCAGCAGCTCAACGGGGGTCCCCGGGGAGCTGTTTTTT.